The source of this T cell receptor beta chain is a study of molecular identifiers for immune sequencing clone quantification. Previously reported methods and listed TCR primers produced the bulk TCR libraries. TCRdb re-analysed the PCR reads in MiXCR, keeping a single row per CDR3 protein. This table holds 600,000 to 650,000 distinct CDR3 sequences, less than 20% found once. This clonotype was counted many times. Sequenced sample: naive CD8+ T cells from blood, with Jurkat cell RNA spiked in. Subset of the sample: FACS-sorted CD8+CD4-CCR7+CD45RA+ naive T cells. The receptor was isolated from a human donor in good health. Some libraries in this study had Jurkat cell RNA spiked in.

For the CDR3, the DNA is TGTGCCAGCAGTCCACCGGAAGCCTACGAGCAGTACTTC. This sequence encodes CASSPPEAYEQYF. The V gene is TRBV28, the J gene TRBJ2-7, with D unclear. Between the trimmed V and J ends, which lost 5 bases and 2 bases, there was a span of 10 bases. This CDR3 comprises 13 residues. The germline V gene encodes CDR1 MDHEN and CDR2 SYDVKM.